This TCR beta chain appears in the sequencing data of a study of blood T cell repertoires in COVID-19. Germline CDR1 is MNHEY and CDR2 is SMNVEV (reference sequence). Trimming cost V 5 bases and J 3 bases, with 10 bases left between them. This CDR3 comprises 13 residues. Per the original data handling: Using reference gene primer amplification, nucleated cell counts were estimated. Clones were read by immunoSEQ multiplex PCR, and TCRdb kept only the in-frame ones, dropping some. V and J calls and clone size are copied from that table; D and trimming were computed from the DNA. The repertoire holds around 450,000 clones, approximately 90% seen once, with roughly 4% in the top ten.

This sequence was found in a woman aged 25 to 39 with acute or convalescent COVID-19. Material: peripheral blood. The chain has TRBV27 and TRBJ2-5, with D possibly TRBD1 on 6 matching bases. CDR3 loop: CASSARGEETQYF. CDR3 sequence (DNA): TGTGCCAGCAGTGCCAGGGGTGAAGAGACCCAGTACTTC.